This T cell receptor beta chain was documented in a study of patients and donors after allogeneic stem cell transplantation. TCRdb processed the RT-PCR reads anew with MiXCR; each CDR3 protein has one entry. The sample contains about 960,000 distinct CDR3 sequences, 18% of which appear only once. A single count supports this clonotype. The CDR3 consists of 13 residues. The V end was cut by 9 bases, the J end by 0 bases, with 10 bases between. Germline CDR1 reads LGHNT; CDR2 reads FRNRAP. This clonotype originated in a human donor who was either an allogeneic HSCT recipient or a stem cell or donor lymphocyte infusion donor (not recorded which). It is not recorded whose cells these are; they may come from a transplant donor. Sequences were obtained from blood, either unsorted or a sorted T cell fraction (not recorded which). The rearrangement links TRBV12-5 to TRBJ2-3; D is unclear. The CDR3 reads CARSPRSTDTQYF. As DNA, the CDR3 is TGTGCTAGGTCGCCCAGGAGCACAGATACGCAGTATTTT.